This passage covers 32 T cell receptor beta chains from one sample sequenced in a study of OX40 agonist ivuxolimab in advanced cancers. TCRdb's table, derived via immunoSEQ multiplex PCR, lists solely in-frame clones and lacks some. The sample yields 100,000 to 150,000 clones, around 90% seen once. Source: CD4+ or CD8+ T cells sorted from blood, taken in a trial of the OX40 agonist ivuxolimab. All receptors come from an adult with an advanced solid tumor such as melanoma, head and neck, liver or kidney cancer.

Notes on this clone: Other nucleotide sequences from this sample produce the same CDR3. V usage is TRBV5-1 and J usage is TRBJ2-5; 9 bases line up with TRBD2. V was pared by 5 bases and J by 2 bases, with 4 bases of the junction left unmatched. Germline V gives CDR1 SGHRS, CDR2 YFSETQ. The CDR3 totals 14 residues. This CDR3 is CASSSAGGQETQYF. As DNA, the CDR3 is TGCGCCAGCAGTTCAGCGGGGGGACAAGAGACCCAGTACTTC.

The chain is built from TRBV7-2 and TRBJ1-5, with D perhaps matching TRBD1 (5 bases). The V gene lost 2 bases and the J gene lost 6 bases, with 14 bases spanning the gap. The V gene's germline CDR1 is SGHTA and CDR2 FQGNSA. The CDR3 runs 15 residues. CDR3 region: CASSLTGTSGQPQHF. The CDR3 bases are TGTGCCAGCAGCTTAACCGGGACGTCGGGTCAGCCCCAGCATTTT.

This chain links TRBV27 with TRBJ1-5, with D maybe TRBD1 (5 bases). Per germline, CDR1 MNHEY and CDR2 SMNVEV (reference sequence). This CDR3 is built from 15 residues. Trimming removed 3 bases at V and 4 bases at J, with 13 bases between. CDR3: CASSLTGGYNQPQHF. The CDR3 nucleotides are TGTGCCAGCAGTTTGACCGGGGGGTATAATCAGCCCCAGCATTTT.

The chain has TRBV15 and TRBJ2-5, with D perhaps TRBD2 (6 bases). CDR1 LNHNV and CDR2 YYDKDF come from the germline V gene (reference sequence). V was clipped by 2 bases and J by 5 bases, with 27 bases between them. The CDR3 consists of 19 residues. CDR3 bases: TGTGCCACCAGCAGATCCTCCCTTCGTCGCGCGGGACGAGGGGAGACCCAGTACTTC. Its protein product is CATSRSSLRRAGRGETQYF.

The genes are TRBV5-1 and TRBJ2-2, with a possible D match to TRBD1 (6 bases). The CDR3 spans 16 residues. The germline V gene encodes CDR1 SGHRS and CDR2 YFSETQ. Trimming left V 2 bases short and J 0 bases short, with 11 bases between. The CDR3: CASSFQGLTNTGELFF. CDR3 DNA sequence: TGCGCCAGCAGCTTTCAGGGGCTAACGAACACCGGGGAGCTGTTTTTT.

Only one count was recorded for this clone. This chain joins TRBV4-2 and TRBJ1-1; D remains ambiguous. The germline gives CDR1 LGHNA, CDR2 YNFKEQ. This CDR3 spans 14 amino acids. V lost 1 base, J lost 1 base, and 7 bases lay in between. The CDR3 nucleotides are TGTGCCAGCAGCCAAGGCCAAGGGAACACTGAAGCTTTCTTT. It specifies CASSQGQGNTEAFF.

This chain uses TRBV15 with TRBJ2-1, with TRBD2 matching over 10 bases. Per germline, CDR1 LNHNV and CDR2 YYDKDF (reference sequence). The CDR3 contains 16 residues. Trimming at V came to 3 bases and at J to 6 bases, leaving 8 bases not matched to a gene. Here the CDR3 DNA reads TGTGCCACCAGCAGTCCGTCTAGCGGGAGAATCAATGAGCAGTTCTTC. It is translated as CATSSPSSGRINEQFF. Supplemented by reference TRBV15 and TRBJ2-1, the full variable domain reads DAMVIQNPRYQVTQFGKPVTLSCSQTLNHNVMYWYQQKSSQAPKLLFHYYDKDFNNEADTPDNFQSRRPNTSFCFLDIRSPGLGDTAMYLCATSSPSSGRINEQFFGPGTRLTVL.

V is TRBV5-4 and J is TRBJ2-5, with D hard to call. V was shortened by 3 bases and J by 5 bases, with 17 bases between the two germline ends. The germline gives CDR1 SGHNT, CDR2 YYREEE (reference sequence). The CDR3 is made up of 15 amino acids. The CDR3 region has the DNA TGTGCCAGCAGCTATCAACCTCTGGGCGGCGAGACCCAGTACTTC. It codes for CASSYQPLGGETQYF.

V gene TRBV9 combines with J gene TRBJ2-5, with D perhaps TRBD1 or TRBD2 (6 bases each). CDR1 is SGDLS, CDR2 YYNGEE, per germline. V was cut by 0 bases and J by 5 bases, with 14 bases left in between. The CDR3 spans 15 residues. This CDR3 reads CASSVEEGVRETQYF. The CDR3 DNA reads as TGTGCCAGCAGCGTAGAGGAGGGGGTAAGGGAGACCCAGTACTTC.

The CDR3 protein is CASSATGGENYEKLFF. For the CDR3, the DNA is TGTGCCAGTAGTGCAACAGGGGGCGAGAACTATGAAAAACTGTTTTTT. This rearrangement joins TRBV19 to TRBJ1-4; TRBD1 agrees at 9 bases. This CDR3 is 16 amino acids long. The V gene end was trimmed by 5 bases and the J gene end by 6 bases; junction bases not matched to a gene: 10. CDR1 is LNHDA, CDR2 SQIVND, per germline (reference sequence).

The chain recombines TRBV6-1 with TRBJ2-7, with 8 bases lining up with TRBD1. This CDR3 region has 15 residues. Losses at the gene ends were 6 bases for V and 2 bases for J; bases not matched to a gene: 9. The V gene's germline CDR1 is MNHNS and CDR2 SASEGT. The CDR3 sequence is CASSDSGTGAYEQYF. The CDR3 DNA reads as TGTGCCAGCAGCGACTCCGGGACAGGAGCCTACGAGCAGTACTTC.

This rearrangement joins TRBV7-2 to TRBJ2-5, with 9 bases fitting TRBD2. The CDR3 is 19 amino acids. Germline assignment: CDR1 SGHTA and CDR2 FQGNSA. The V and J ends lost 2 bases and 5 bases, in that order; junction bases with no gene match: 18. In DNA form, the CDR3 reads TGTGCCAGCAGCTTACGTCCGACTGGGGTCGGCGGGAGGGGGGAGACCCAGTACTTC. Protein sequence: CASSLRPTGVGGRGETQYF.

The CDR3 sequence is CASSRENVRQMNTEAFF. The CDR3 DNA reads as TGTGCCAGCAGCCGGGAGAATGTCAGACAGATGAACACTGAAGCTTTCTTT. The chain has TRBV14 and TRBJ1-1, with D possibly matching TRBD1 (5 bases). CDR1 and CDR2 (germline): SGHDN, FVKESK. V gave up 4 bases and J gave up 0 bases, with 18 bases separating them. The CDR3 extends over 17 amino acids.

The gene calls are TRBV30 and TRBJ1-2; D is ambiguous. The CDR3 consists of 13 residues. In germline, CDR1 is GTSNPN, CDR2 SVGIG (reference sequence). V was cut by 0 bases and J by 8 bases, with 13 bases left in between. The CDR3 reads CAWSVKGARGYTF. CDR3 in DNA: TGTGCCTGGAGTGTAAAGGGCGCGAGGGGCTACACCTTC.

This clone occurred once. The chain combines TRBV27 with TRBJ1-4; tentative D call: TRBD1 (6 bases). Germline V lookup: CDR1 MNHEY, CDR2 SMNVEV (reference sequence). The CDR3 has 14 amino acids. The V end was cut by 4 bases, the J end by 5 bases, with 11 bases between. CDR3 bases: TGTGCCAGCAGTTCCCCAGGGGTGAATGAAAAACTGTTTTTT. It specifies CASSSPGVNEKLFF.

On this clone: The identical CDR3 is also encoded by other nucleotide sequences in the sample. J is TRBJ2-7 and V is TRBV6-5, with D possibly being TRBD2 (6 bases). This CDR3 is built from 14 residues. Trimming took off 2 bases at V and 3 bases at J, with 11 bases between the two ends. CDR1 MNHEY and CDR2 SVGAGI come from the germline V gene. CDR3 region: CASSYGGSDYEQYF. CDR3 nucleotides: TGTGCCAGCAGTTACGGGGGGTCAGACTACGAGCAGTACTTC.

The CDR3 protein is CASRGGLAGEGELFF. CDR3 coding DNA: TGTGCCAGCAGGGGGGGACTAGCGGGAGAGGGGGAGCTGTTTTTT. The chain recombines TRBV6-1 with TRBJ2-2; 14 positions match TRBD2. There are 15 residues in the CDR3. Trimming removed 6 bases from V and 8 bases from J; junction bases left unmatched: 5. The germline gives CDR1 MNHNS, CDR2 SASEGT.

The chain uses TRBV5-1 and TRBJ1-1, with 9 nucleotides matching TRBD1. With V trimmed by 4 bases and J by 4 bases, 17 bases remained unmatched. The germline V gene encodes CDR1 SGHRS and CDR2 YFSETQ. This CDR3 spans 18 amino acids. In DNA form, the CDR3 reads TGCGCCAGCAGCCTCATAAAGGGGGACAGGGTTATATTCACTGAAGCTTTCTTT. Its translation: CASSLIKGDRVIFTEAFF.

CDR3 in DNA: TGTGCCAGCAGCCTCCCGGCAGCGTCCTATGGCTACACCTTC. Translating gives CASSLPAASYGYTF. The chain is built from TRBV6-6 and TRBJ1-2, with D unresolved. CDR1 is MNHNY and CDR2 is SVGAGI in the germline V gene (reference sequence). Trimming left V 6 bases short and J 4 bases short, with 15 bases between. This CDR3 region has 14 residues.

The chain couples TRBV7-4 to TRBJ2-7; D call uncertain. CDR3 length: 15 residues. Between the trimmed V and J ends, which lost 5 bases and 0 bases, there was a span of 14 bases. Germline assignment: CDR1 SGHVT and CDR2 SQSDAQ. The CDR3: CASSPPGMGSYEQYF. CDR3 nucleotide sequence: TGTGCCAGCAGCCCCCCCGGAATGGGCTCCTACGAGCAGTACTTC.

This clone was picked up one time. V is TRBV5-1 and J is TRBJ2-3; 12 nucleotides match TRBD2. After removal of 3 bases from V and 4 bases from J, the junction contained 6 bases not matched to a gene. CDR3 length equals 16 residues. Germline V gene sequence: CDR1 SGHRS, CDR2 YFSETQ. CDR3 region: CASSSTTSGRSDTQYF. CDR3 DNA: TGCGCCAGCAGCTCCACGACTAGCGGGAGATCAGATACGCAGTATTTT.

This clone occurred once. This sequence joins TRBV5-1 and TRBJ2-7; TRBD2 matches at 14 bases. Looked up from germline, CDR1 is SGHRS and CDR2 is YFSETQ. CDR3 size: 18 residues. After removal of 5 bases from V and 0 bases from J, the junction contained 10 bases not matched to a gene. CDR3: CASRTGTSGSLSSYEQYF. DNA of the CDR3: TGCGCCAGCAGAACCGGGACTAGCGGGAGTCTGAGCTCCTACGAGCAGTACTTC.

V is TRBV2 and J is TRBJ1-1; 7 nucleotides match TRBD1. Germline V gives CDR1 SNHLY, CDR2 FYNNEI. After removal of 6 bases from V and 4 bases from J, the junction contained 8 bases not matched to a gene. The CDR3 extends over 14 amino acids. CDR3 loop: CASRFDRASTEAFF. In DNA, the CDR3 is TGTGCCAGCAGATTTGACAGGGCCAGCACTGAAGCTTTCTTT.

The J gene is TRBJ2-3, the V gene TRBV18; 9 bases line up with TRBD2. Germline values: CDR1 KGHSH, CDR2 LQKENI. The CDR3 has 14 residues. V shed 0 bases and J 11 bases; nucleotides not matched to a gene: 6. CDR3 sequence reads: CASSPPPSGTKQYF. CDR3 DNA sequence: TGTGCCAGCTCACCACCCCCTAGCGGGACTAAGCAGTATTTT. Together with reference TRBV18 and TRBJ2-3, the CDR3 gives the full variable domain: NAGVMQNPRHLVRRRGQEARLRCSPMKGHSHVYWYRQLPEEGLKFMVYLQKENIIDESGMPKERFSAEFPKEGPSILRIQQVVRGDSAAYFCASSPPPSGTKQYFGPGTRLTVL.

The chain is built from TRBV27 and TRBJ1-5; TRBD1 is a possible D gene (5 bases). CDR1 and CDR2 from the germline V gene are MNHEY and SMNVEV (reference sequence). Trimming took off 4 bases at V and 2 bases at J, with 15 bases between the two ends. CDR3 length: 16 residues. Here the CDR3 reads CASSSPLRDRNQPQHF. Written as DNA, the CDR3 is TGTGCCAGCAGTTCACCTCTCAGGGATCGCAATCAGCCCCAGCATTTT.

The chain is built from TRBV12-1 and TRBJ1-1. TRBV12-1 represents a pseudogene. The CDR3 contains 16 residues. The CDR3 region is CASSPSRGKQNTEAFF. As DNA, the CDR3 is TGTGCCAGCAGCCCTAGCCGGGGCAAACAAAACACTGAAGCTTTCTTT.

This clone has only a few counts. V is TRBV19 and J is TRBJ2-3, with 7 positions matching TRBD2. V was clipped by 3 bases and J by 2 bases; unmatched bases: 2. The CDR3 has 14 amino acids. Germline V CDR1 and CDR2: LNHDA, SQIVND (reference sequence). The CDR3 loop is CASSMSGDTDTQYF. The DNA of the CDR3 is TGTGCCAGTAGTATGAGCGGGGACACAGATACGCAGTATTTT. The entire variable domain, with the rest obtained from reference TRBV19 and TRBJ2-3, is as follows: DGGITQSPKYLFRKEGQNVTLSCEQNLNHDAMYWYRQDPGQGLRLIYYSQIVNDFQKGDIAEGYSVSREKKESFPLTVTSAQKNPTAFYLCASSMSGDTDTQYFGPGTRLTVL.

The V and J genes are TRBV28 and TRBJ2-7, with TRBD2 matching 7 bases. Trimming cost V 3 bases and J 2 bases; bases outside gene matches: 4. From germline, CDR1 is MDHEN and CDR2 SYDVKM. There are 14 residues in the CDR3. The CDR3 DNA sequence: TGTGCCAGCAGTTTTAGCGGGCCAACCTACGAGCAGTACTTC. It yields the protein CASSFSGPTYEQYF.

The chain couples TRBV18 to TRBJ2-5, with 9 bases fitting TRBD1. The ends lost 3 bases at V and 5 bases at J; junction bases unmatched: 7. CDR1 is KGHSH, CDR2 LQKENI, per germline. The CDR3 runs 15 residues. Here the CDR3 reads CASSPPGTGLETQYF. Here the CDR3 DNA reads TGTGCCAGCTCACCCCCCGGGACAGGGCTTGAGACCCAGTACTTC.

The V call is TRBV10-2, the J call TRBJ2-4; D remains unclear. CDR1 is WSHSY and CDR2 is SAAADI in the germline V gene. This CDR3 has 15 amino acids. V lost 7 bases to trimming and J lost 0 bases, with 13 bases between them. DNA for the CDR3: TGCGCCAGCAATGATGGTCCGAGAGCCAAAAACATTCAGTACTTC. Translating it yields CASNDGPRAKNIQYF.

CDR3 in DNA: TGTGCCAGCAGCCACAGGGACTCCTACAATGAGCAGTTCTTC. It codes for CASSHRDSYNEQFF. The gene calls are TRBV6-5 and TRBJ2-1; TRBD1 might be the D (6 bases). Per germline, CDR1 MNHEY and CDR2 SVGAGI. Trimming left V 6 bases short and J 0 bases short, with 9 bases between. This CDR3 region has 14 residues.

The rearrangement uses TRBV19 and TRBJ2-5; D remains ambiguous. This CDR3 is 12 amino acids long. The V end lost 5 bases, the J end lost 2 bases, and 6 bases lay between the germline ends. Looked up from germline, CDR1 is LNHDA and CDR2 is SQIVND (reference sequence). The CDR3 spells CASSGSQETQYF. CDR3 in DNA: TGTGCCAGTAGTGGCAGTCAAGAGACCCAGTACTTC.